This TCR beta chain was captured by sequencing in a study of blood T cell repertoires in COVID-19. Membership in each cohort depended on participant-reported clinical history. The CDR3 loop spans 12 amino acids. CDR1 SGHTA and CDR2 FQGNSA come from the germline V gene. V dropped 2 bases and J dropped 8 bases, with 9 bases sitting between them. This clone was seen only a few times. Repertoires were generated with immunoSEQ multiplex PCR, while TCRdb's copy carries only in-frame clones and drops some. This sample has 200,000 to 250,000 clones, with 86% found just once. Sequencing was done on a sample of PBMCs or T cells enriched from blood (not recorded which). The sequence derives from a woman aged 40 to 50 with acute COVID-19. The V and J genes are TRBV7-2 and TRBJ1-2; D gene uncertain. The CDR3 spells CASSLLGGGYTF. In DNA, the CDR3 is TGTGCCAGCAGCTTATTAGGAGGGGGCTACACCTTC.